These T cell receptor beta chains were read from a single sample in a study of T cells in Graves' hyperthyroidism and ophthalmopathy. MiXCR was run by TCRdb on the multiplex PCR reads, yielding one entry per CDR3 protein. Among 560,000 or so distinct CDR3 sequences, 46% were seen once, and the ten largest hold 8.2%. Source material: peripheral blood or thyroid tissue (not recorded which). These receptors were collected from a woman under 30 with Graves' hyperthyroidism. CDR3s include the opening cysteine and the closing phenylalanine or tryptophan. D genes are given only for firm matches. Clone size is given for some rows only: seen once, a few or many times, or a class if the clone is expanded.

size | J | D | V | DNA | CDR3
- | TRBJ2-2 | - | TRBV7-2 | TGTGCCAGCAGCCAAGACGAGGGAAAGGGCACCGGGGAGCTGTTTTTT | CASSQDEGKGTGELFF
few | TRBJ1-5 | - | TRBV25-1 | TGTGCTTCGAGTTGGGATCAGCCCCAGCATTTT | CASSWDQPQHF
- | TRBJ2-7 | TRBD2 | TRBV19 | TGTGCCAGTAGCACCGCGGGAGGGCCCTACGAGCAGTACTTC | CASSTAGGPYEQYF
- | TRBJ1-1 | - | TRBV19 | TGTGCCAGTAGTATTTCGAAGTTGAAGGGGCCGAACACTGAAGCTTTCTTT | CASSISKLKGPNTEAFF
many | TRBJ1-2 | - | TRBV10-2 | TGCGCCAGCAGTGGGTCAGCGGATGGCTACACCTTC | CASSGSADGYTF
few | TRBJ1-2 | TRBD1 | TRBV20-1 | TGCAGTGCTAGCCCCGGACAGGCTGGAGGCTATGGCTACACCTTC | CSASPGQAGGYGYTF
few | TRBJ1-5 | - | TRBV7-2 | TGTGCCAGCAGCTTAGATCTCGGAGATCAGCCCCAGCATTTT | CASSLDLGDQPQHF
many | TRBJ2-5 | - | TRBV24-1 | TGTGCCACCAGTGATTGGGGGGAAGAGACCCAGTACTTC | CATSDWGEETQYF
- | TRBJ2-6 | - | TRBV15 | TGTGCCACCAGCAGAGGCGGACAGAACACTGAAGCTTTC | CATSRGGQNTEAF
many | TRBJ1-1 | TRBD1 | TRBV7-6 | TGTGCCAGCAGCCCCCGACAGGGGCTGAACACTGAAGCTTTCTTT | CASSPRQGLNTEAFF
- | TRBJ2-5 | TRBD2 | TRBV7-9 | TGTGCCAGCGGGACTAGCGTTGAAGAGACCCAGTACTTC | CASGTSVEETQYF
- | TRBJ1-3 | TRBD1 | TRBV25-1 | TGTGCCAGGGGGACAGCCCTCTCTGGAAACACCATATATTTT | CARGTALSGNTIYF
- | TRBJ1-4 | - | TRBV10-3 | TGTGCCATCAGTGAGCCGAATGAAAAACTGTTTTTT | CAISEPNEKLFF
- | TRBJ2-2 | - | TRBV7-9 | TGTGCCTGCAGCCTAGACAGGGAGCTGTTTTTT | CACSLDRELFF
once | TRBJ2-2 | TRBD2 | TRBV11-1 | TGTGCCAGCAGCTTGACTAGCGGCAGGGACACCGGGGAGCTGTTTTTT | CASSLTSGRDTGELFF
few | TRBJ1-5 | - | TRBV12-3/TRBV12-4 | TGTGCCAGCAGCGTAGATCCGGACAGTACCAATCAGCCCCAGCATTTT | CASSVDPDSTNQPQHF
- | TRBJ2-1 | - | TRBV7-9 | TGTGCCAGCAGCCTTGGGTTCACTAAGCGGAAAACCAATGAGCAGTTCTTC | CASSLGFTKRKTNEQFF
once | TRBJ2-7 | - | TRBV25-1 | TGTGCCAGTAGTGCCTCGACGAGAAGCCCATTATACGAGCAGTACTTC | CASSASTRSPLYEQYF
- | TRBJ1-2 | - | TRBV6-5 | TGTGCCATCAGTTACTCGACAAGCTATGGCTACACCTTC | CAISYSTSYGYTF
- | TRBJ1-4 | TRBD1 | TRBV24-1 | TGTGCCACCAGTGGACAGGGTGGGGAAAAACTGTTTTTT | CATSGQGGEKLFF
- | TRBJ2-5 | TRBD2 | TRBV20-1 | TGCAGTGCTAGACCCACTTGGCGCGGGAGGGGCGAGACCCAGTACTTC | CSARPTWRGRGETQYF
- | TRBJ2-7 | - | TRBV2 | TGTGCCAGCAGTGGGCCCGGGGGCTACGAGCAGTACTTC | CASSGPGGYEQYF